These 27 T cell receptor beta chains were all obtained from the same sample, sequenced in a study of T cells after posttransplantation cyclophosphamide. Profiled with immunoSEQ multiplex PCR; TCRdb holds only in-frame clones, not every one. Captured here are more than 7,500 clones, none seen once; the top ten comprise 3% to 4.5%. A marrow graft followed busulfan-fludarabine conditioning, with cyclophosphamide on days +3 and +4. The material sequenced was PBMCs, taken approximately 380 days after allogeneic stem cell transplant with posttransplant cyclophosphamide. The receptors stem from a male patient aged 45-59 years who received an allogeneic stem cell transplant from a related donor and was CMV-positive. A subset of T cells may come from the graft donor.

This clone was counted ten times or more. The same CDR3 can be traced to other DNA sequences in this sample. This rearrangement joins TRBV15 to TRBJ1-5; 7 bases align to TRBD1. CDR3 length equals 14 residues. CDR1 is LNHNV, CDR2 YYDKDF, per germline (reference sequence). The ends lost 5 bases at V and 2 bases at J; junction bases unmatched: 3. Written as DNA, the CDR3 is TGTGCCACCAGCGGGACAGTTGGCAATCAGCCCCAGCATTTT. Its translation is CATSGTVGNQPQHF.

This clone has a count of ten or more. The chain uses TRBV5-4 and TRBJ2-7, with D possibly matching TRBD2 (6 bases). This CDR3 region has 14 residues. V shed 0 bases and J shed 6 bases, with 13 bases lying between them. CDR1 SGHNT and CDR2 YYREEE come from the germline V gene (reference sequence). Written as DNA, the CDR3 is TGTGCCAGCAGCTTGGCGGCCCGGGAGAGCGAGCAGTACTTC. Its translation: CASSLAARESEQYF.

This clone was picked up many times. The CDR3 loop reads CASSLSDNPNQPQHF. CDR3 bases: TGTGCCAGCTCACTCTCTGACAACCCAAATCAGCCCCAGCATTTT. The rearrangement links TRBV18 to TRBJ1-5, with D unclear. The CDR3 contains 15 residues. V was trimmed by 4 bases and J by 4 bases, leaving 14 bases between them. Germline-derived CDR1 and CDR2 are KGHSH and LQKENI.

This clone was detected only a few times. The chain has TRBV9 and TRBJ2-5; 11 positions match TRBD2. V shed 1 base, J shed 11 bases, and the junction held 7 bases outside the gene matches. Germline-derived CDR1 and CDR2 are SGDLS and YYNGEE. The CDR3 has 14 amino acids. CDR3 region: CASSVTSGGKEQYF. The CDR3 nucleotides read TGTGCCAGCAGCGTAACTAGCGGGGGTAAAGAGCAGTACTTC.

Notes on this clone: The same CDR3 arises from other DNA sequences in this sample as well. The chain uses TRBV18 and TRBJ2-3; perhaps TRBD1 as D (6 bases). Trimming took 2 bases from V and 2 from J, leaving 8 bases between them. Germline V gene sequence: CDR1 KGHSH, CDR2 LQKENI. The length of the CDR3 is 14 residues. The CDR3 nucleotides read TGTGCCAGCTCACCAGGACAGCCCACAGATACGCAGTATTTT. Its protein is CASSPGQPTDTQYF.

About this clone: A much larger clone differs from this one at a single base, so this may be a read error. The same CDR3 is also encoded by other DNA sequences in this sample. The chain recombines TRBV27 with TRBJ1-1, with a tentative D call TRBD1 (5 bases). The CDR3 spans 14 residues. Looked up from germline, CDR1 is MNHEY and CDR2 is SMNVEV (reference sequence). CDR3 DNA sequence: TGTGCCAGCAGCGGGGGGGATATGAACACTGAAGCCTTCTTT. Protein sequence: CASSGGDMNTEAFF.

This clone was recorded many times. The chain uses TRBV7-9 and TRBJ2-2; 13 bases align to TRBD2. Germline V gene lookup returns CDR1 SEHNR and CDR2 FQNEAQ (reference sequence). Trimming at V came to 4 bases and at J to 8 bases, leaving 7 bases not matched to a gene. This CDR3 contains 16 residues. The CDR3 region is CASSSELAGGPGELFF. DNA of the CDR3: TGTGCCAGCAGCTCTGAACTAGCGGGAGGGCCGGGGGAGCTGTTTTTT.

In its sample, this clone was seen many times. V is TRBV5-4 and J is TRBJ2-3; 13 bases line up with TRBD2. The CDR3 runs 16 residues. Trimming at V came to 4 bases and at J to 4 bases, leaving 6 bases not matched to a gene. Germline V gene lookup returns CDR1 SGHNT and CDR2 YYREEE (reference sequence). The CDR3 here is CASSLRTSGRSDTQYF. The CDR3 region has the DNA TGTGCCAGCAGCCTGAGGACTAGCGGGAGATCAGATACGCAGTATTTT.

This clone is deemed medium-sized. V usage is TRBV30 and J usage is TRBJ2-7; weak D call: TRBD1 (6 bases). There are 14 residues in the CDR3. Looked up from germline, CDR1 is GTSNPN and CDR2 is SVGIG (reference sequence). V lost 2 bases and J lost 0, with 11 bases in between. The CDR3 sequence: CAWSQYRVSYEQYF. The CDR3 DNA sequence: TGTGCCTGGAGTCAATACAGGGTCTCCTACGAGCAGTACTTC.

This clone was seen many times. This chain joins TRBV19 and TRBJ2-4; TRBD2 aligns across 13 bases. Germline trimming cut 4 bases from V and 12 bases from J; bases unmatched to any gene: 6. This CDR3 comprises 14 residues. The germline V gene encodes CDR1 LNHDA and CDR2 SQIVND (reference sequence). The CDR3 DNA reads TGTGCCAGTAGTACGGGGACTAGCGGGGACGCTCAGTACTTC. This encodes CASSTGTSGDAQYF. Complete variable domain (other parts from reference TRBV19 and TRBJ2-4): DGGITQSPKYLFRKEGQNVTLSCEQNLNHDAMYWYRQDPGQGLRLIYYSQIVNDFQKGDIAEGYSVSREKKESFPLTVTSAQKNPTAFYLCASSTGTSGDAQYFGAGTRLSVL.

This clone has a count of ten or more. V and J are TRBV6-1 and TRBJ2-1; 7 bases are shared with TRBD2. The V gene end was trimmed by 4 bases and the J gene end by 9 bases; junction bases not matched to a gene: 18. Germline loops: CDR1 MNHNS, CDR2 SASEGT. The length of the CDR3 is 17 residues. The CDR3 here is CASSAPRTRGSRGEQFF. The DNA for the CDR3 is TGTGCCAGCAGTGCGCCGAGGACTAGGGGCTCGCGGGGTGAGCAGTTCTTC.

This clone was detected ten times or more. This chain uses TRBV4-1 with TRBJ2-7; D might be TRBD2 (6 bases). CDR3 size: 15 residues. V lost 1 base and J lost 3, with 13 bases in between. Germline V gene sequence: CDR1 MGHRA, CDR2 YSYEKL. Here the CDR3 DNA reads TGCGCCAGCAGCCAAGCGGGAGTACCGCACTACGAGCAGTACTTC. It encodes CASSQAGVPHYEQYF.

This clone showed up many times. The rearrangement joins TRBV19 to TRBJ1-1; weak D call: TRBD1 (6 bases). Deletions cut 8 bases from V and 5 bases from J, with 12 bases between. This CDR3 has 12 residues. Germline V gene data show CDR1 as LNHDA and CDR2 as SQIVND (reference sequence). The CDR3 spells CASGGLETEAFF. The CDR3 bases are TGTGCCAGTGGGGGCTTGGAGACTGAAGCTTTCTTT.

At least ten counts were recorded for this clone. V and J are TRBV6-1 and TRBJ1-6; the match to TRBD1 covers 7 bases. Germline assignment: CDR1 MNHNS and CDR2 SASEGT. V lost 6 bases, J lost 6 bases, and 8 bases stayed unmatched. The CDR3 runs 15 residues. CDR3 sequence (DNA): TGTGCCAGCAGACCTCAGGGGGGCGGTAATTCACCCCTCCACTTT. Encoded protein: CASRPQGGGNSPLHF.

CDR3 protein: CASSFRVPSTGGSYNEQFF. The CDR3, as DNA: TGTGCCAGCAGCTTCCGTGTCCCCTCAACTGGCGGGTCTTACAATGAGCAGTTCTTC. The gene calls are TRBV9 and TRBJ2-1; tentatively, D is TRBD2 (5 bases). This CDR3 has 19 residues. V lost 4 bases to trimming and J lost 4 bases, with 27 bases between them. Germline loops: CDR1 SGDLS, CDR2 YYNGEE.

At least ten counts were recorded for this clone. This chain uses TRBV5-4 with TRBJ2-2, with a tentative D call TRBD1 (5 bases). Germline assignment: CDR1 SGHNT and CDR2 YYREEE (reference sequence). The CDR3 is made up of 15 amino acids. Trimming stripped 0 bases from V and 4 bases from J, with 10 bases between. The CDR3 loop is CASSLEGILTGELFF. In DNA, the CDR3 is TGTGCCAGCAGCTTGGAGGGGATTCTCACCGGGGAGCTGTTTTTT.

Relative to its sample, this clone is medium-sized. V and J are TRBV2 and TRBJ2-1; 12 positions agree with TRBD2. Germline V gene data show CDR1 as SNHLY and CDR2 as FYNNEI. V lost 8 bases, J lost 9 bases, and 17 bases stayed unmatched. This CDR3 spans 17 amino acids. Written as DNA, the CDR3 is TGTGCCAGCCTGGTCGTACTAGCGGGGGGATGGGACGGTGAGCAGTTCTTC. Its translation: CASLVVLAGGWDGEQFF.

This clone showed up many times. This chain links TRBV7-9 with TRBJ1-5; 8 bases line up with TRBD1. This CDR3 region has 14 residues. Germline CDR1 SEHNR, CDR2 FQNEAQ (reference sequence). Germline trimming cut 5 bases from V and 3 bases from J; bases unmatched to any gene: 3. CDR3 amino acids: CASSRTGFNQPQHF. The DNA of the CDR3 is TGTGCCAGCAGCCGGACAGGGTTCAATCAGCCCCAGCATTTT.

This clone was seen many times. J is TRBJ2-1 and V is TRBV6-1; TRBD1 aligns across 9 bases. The CDR3 spans 16 residues. Germline loops: CDR1 MNHNS, CDR2 SASEGT. The V segment lost 6 bases and the J segment 7 bases; nucleotides outside the gene matches: 13. As DNA, the CDR3 is TGTGCCAGCAGAGAAACCGGGACAGGGAAGAAGAATGAGCAGTTCTTC. Translation gives CASRETGTGKKNEQFF.

Many counts were recorded for this clone. The V and J genes are TRBV7-2 and TRBJ1-2; weak D call: TRBD1 (5 bases). With 6 bases removed from V and 2 bases from J, the gap between germline ends came to 16 bases. Germline CDR1 SGHTA, CDR2 FQGNSA. The length of the CDR3 is 15 residues. Here the CDR3 DNA reads TGTGCCAGCAGTCAGGGACTCAGGGTGAACTATGGCTACACCTTC. This translates into CASSQGLRVNYGYTF.

This clone was counted many times. The chain is built from TRBV7-9 and TRBJ2-1; D unclear. Germline V CDR1 and CDR2: SEHNR, FQNEAQ (reference sequence). Trimming removed 5 bases from V and 2 bases from J, with 7 bases in between. CDR3 length: 13 residues. The CDR3 DNA sequence: TGTGCCAGCAGCGCCACAGCCTACAATGAGCAGTTCTTC. Protein sequence: CASSATAYNEQFF.

This clone was seen ten or more times. J is TRBJ2-1 and V is TRBV7-9; TRBD2 agrees at 10 bases. J lost 2 bases, V lost 5 bases, and 6 bases had no gene match. Germline assignment: CDR1 SEHNR and CDR2 FQNEAQ (reference sequence). The CDR3 is 16 amino acids. Here the CDR3 DNA reads TGTGCCAGCAGCCCCCCAGGACTAGCGGCCTACAATGAGCAGTTCTTC. It is translated as CASSPPGLAAYNEQFF.

This clone came up many times. This CDR3 is CASSFRDRLWGSYNEQFF. The CDR3 DNA reads as TGTGCCAGCAGCTTCCGGGACAGGCTCTGGGGCTCCTACAATGAGCAGTTCTTC. The chain combines TRBV13 with TRBJ2-1; 8 nucleotides align to TRBD1. V dropped 3 bases and J dropped 0; count of bases not matched to a gene: 10. Per the germline V gene, CDR1 is PRHDT and CDR2 is FYEKMQ (reference sequence). This CDR3 region has 18 residues.

There are many counts of this clone. This chain uses TRBV10-3 with TRBJ2-2, with 8 positions matching TRBD1. V shed 6 bases, J shed 0 bases, and the junction held 3 bases outside the gene matches. The germline gives CDR1 ENHRY, CDR2 SYGVKD. This CDR3 comprises 15 residues. The CDR3 bases are TGTGCCATCAGAGGGACAGGATCGAACACCGGGGAGCTGTTTTTT. Translation: CAIRGTGSNTGELFF.

This clone has ten or more counts. The chain combines TRBV7-8 with TRBJ2-2, with TRBD1 matching 10 bases. Germline-derived CDR1 and CDR2 are SGHVS and FQNEAQ. V dropped 1 base and J dropped 6; count of bases not matched to a gene: 11. CDR3 length equals 18 residues. CDR3 in amino acids: CASSLVRDRGFLPGELFF. The CDR3, as DNA: TGTGCCAGCAGCTTAGTCCGGGACAGGGGTTTCTTGCCCGGGGAGCTGTTTTTT.

This clone was observed at least ten times. The chain carries TRBV6-1 and TRBJ1-2; TRBD1 agrees at 9 bases. V lost 2 bases, J lost 6 bases, and 4 bases stayed unmatched. Germline V gene sequence: CDR1 MNHNS, CDR2 SASEGT. The CDR3 has 14 residues. The CDR3 loop is CASSESYRGHGYTF. Here the CDR3 DNA reads TGTGCCAGCAGTGAATCCTACAGGGGGCATGGCTACACCTTC.

The table lists this clone with many counts. The V and J genes are TRBV9 and TRBJ2-3; 9 bases match TRBD2. CDR1 is SGDLS, CDR2 YYNGEE, per germline. The CDR3 consists of 17 residues. V shed 0 bases, J shed 2 bases, and the junction held 7 bases outside the gene matches. In DNA, the CDR3 is TGTGCCAGCAGCGTAGATGGCGGGGGGGTCTACACAGATACGCAGTATTTT. Translated: CASSVDGGGVYTDTQYF. The full variable domain, with the rest looked up from reference TRBV9 and TRBJ2-3, is DSGVTQTPKHLITATGQRVTLRCSPRSGDLSVYWYQQSLDQGLQFLIQYYNGEERAKGNILERFSAQQFPDLHSELNLSSLELGDSALYFCASSVDGGGVYTDTQYFGPGTRLTVL.